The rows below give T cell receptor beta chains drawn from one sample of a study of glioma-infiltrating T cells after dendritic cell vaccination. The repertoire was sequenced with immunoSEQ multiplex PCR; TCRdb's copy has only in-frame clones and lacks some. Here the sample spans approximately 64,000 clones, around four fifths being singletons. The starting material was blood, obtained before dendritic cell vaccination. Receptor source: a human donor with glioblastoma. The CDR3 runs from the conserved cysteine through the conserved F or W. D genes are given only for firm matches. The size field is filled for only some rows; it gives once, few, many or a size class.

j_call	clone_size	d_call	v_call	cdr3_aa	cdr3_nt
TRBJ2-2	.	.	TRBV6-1	CASGPQGYGGELFF	TGTGCCAGCGGACCCCAGGGGTACGGCGGGGAGCTGTTTTTT
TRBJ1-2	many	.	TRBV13	CASSFQNLYGYTF	TGTGCCAGCAGCTTCCAGAATCTCTATGGCTACACCTTC
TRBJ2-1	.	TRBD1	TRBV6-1	CASSETGVSYNEQFF	TGTGCCAGCAGTGAGACAGGGGTGTCCTACAATGAGCAGTTCTTC
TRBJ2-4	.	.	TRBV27	CASSFDTLQLAKNIQYF	TGTGCCAGCAGTTTTGACACTTTACAATTAGCCAAAAACATTCAGTACTTC
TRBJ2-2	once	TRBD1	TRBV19	CASSGTGAGELFF	TGTGCCAGTAGTGGGACAGGGGCCGGGGAGCTGTTTTTT
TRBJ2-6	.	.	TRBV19	CASTVGANVLTF	TGTGCCAGTACGGTGGGGGCCAACGTCCTGACTTTC
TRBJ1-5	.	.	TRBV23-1	CASSLRWENQPQHF	TGCGCCAGCAGTCTGAGGTGGGAGAATCAGCCCCAGCATTTT
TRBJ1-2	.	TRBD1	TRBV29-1	CSVGQGAPANYGYTF	TGCAGCGTCGGACAGGGGGCTCCTGCTAACTATGGCTACACCTTC
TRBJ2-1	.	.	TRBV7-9	CASSLGRVTEQFF	TGTGCCAGCAGCTTAGGGAGGGTCACTGAGCAGTTCTTC
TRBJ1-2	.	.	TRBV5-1	CASRPGAGANYGYTF	TGCGCCAGCAGGCCAGGGGCCGGGGCTAACTATGGCTACACCTTC
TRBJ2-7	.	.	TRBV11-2	CASSAGVIPYEQYF	TGTGCCAGCAGCGCCGGGGTCATCCCGTACGAGCAGTACTTC
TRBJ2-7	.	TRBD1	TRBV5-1	CASSADRGRNEQYF	TGCGCCAGCAGCGCCGACAGGGGGCGAAACGAGCAGTACTTC
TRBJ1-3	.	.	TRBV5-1	CASSLVLSSDTIYF	TGCGCCAGCAGCTTGGTTTTAAGTTCAGACACCATATATTTT
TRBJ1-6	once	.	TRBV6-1	CASSELTPYNSPLHF	TGTGCCAGCAGTGAATTGACACCCTATAATTCACCCCTCCACTTT
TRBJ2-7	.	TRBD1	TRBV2	CASRPDRIYEQYF	TGTGCCAGCCGCCCGGACAGGATCTACGAGCAGTACTTC
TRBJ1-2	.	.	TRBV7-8	CASSLGQGPNYGYTF	TGTGCCAGCAGCTTAGGGCAGGGCCCTAACTATGGCTACACCTTC
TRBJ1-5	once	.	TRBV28	CASSLYRQADPDQPQHF	TGTGCCAGCAGCTTATATCGACAGGCCGATCCCGATCAGCCCCAGCATTTT
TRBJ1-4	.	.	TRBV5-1	CASSLGELNEKLFF	TGCGCCAGCAGCTTGGGAGAACTTAATGAAAAACTGTTTTTT
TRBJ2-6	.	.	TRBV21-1	CASSNTPSGANVLTF	TGTGCCAGCAGTAACACCCCCTCTGGGGCCAACGTCCTGACTTTC
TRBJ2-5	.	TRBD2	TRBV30	CAWSQRGTETQYF	TGTGCCTGGAGCCAGCGGGGTACGGAGACCCAGTACTTC
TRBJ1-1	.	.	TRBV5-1	CASKGSGNTEAFF	TGCGCCAGCAAAGGGAGCGGGAACACTGAAGCTTTCTTT
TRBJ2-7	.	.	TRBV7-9	CASSSGRVSEQYF	TGTGCCAGCAGCTCAGGCAGGGTGAGCGAGCAGTACTTC
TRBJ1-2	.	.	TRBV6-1	CASSEYGQTLGGYTF	TGTGCCAGCAGTGAATACGGACAGACCTTGGGTGGCTACACCTTC
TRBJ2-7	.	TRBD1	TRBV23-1	CASSLKDRDREVYEQYF	TGCGCCAGCAGTCTCAAGGACCGGGACAGGGAAGTCTACGAGCAGTACTTC
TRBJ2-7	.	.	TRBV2	CASRRGLPPYEQYF	TGTGCCAGCAGAAGGGGACTCCCCCCCTACGAGCAGTACTTC
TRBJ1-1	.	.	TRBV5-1	CASSLQAGTEAFF	TGCGCCAGCAGCTTGCAGGCGGGGACTGAAGCTTTCTTT
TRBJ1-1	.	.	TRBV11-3	CASGRKVNTEAFF	TGTGCCAGCGGGCGCAAGGTGAACACTGAAGCTTTCTTT
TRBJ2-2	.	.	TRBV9	CASSPSSVQRAGELFF	TGTGCCAGCAGCCCCTCCAGCGTTCAGCGGGCCGGGGAGCTGTTTTTT
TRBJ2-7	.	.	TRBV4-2	CASSQTDSYEQYF	TGTGCCAGCAGCCAAACGGACTCCTACGAGCAGTACTTC
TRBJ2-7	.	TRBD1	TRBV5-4	CASSPTGTDEQYF	TGTGCCAGCAGCCCGACAGGGACGGACGAGCAGTACTTC
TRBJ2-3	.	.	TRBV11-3	CASSLGASTDTQYF	TGTGCCAGCAGCTTAGGCGCCAGCACAGATACGCAGTATTTT
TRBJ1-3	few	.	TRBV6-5	CASTTGSFSGNTIYF	TGTGCCAGCACAACAGGGAGTTTCTCTGGAAACACCATATATTTT
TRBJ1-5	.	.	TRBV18	CASSPEGQGHQPQHF	TGTGCCAGCTCACCAGAAGGTCAGGGTCACCAGCCCCAGCATTTT
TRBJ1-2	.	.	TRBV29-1	CSVGDNNYGYTF	TGCAGCGTTGGGGACAATAACTATGGCTACACCTTC
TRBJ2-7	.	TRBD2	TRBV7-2	CASVWTSADEQYF	TGTGCCAGCGTTTGGACTAGCGCCGACGAGCAGTACTTC
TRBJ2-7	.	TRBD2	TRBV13	CASSTWAGGLYEQYF	TGTGCCAGCAGCACATGGGCGGGGGGCCTCTACGAGCAGTACTTC
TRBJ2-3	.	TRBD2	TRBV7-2	CASSLATGGPPDTQYF	TGTGCCAGCAGCTTAGCGACGGGGGGGCCGCCAGATACGCAGTATTTT
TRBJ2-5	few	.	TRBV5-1	CASSLGRIQETQYF	TGCGCCAGCAGCTTGGGGCGGATCCAAGAGACCCAGTACTTC
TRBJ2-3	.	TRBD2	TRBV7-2	CASSLGTSGLRHTQYF	TGTGCCAGCAGCTTAGGGACTAGCGGGCTCCGTCATACGCAGTATTTT
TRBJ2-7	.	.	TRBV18	CASSPGTNSPHEQYF	TGTGCCAGCTCACCCGGGACAAATTCACCGCACGAGCAGTACTTC
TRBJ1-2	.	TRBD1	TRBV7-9	CASSSDRGWAGYGYTF	TGTGCCAGCAGCTCCGACAGGGGTTGGGCGGGCTATGGCTACACCTTC
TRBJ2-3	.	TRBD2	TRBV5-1	CASSLGGGAADTQYF	TGCGCCAGCAGCTTAGGCGGGGGGGCAGCAGATACGCAGTATTTT
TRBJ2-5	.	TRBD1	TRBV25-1	CASSGGTGVGQETQYF	TGTGCCAGCAGTGGTGGGACAGGGGTTGGGCAAGAGACCCAGTACTTC